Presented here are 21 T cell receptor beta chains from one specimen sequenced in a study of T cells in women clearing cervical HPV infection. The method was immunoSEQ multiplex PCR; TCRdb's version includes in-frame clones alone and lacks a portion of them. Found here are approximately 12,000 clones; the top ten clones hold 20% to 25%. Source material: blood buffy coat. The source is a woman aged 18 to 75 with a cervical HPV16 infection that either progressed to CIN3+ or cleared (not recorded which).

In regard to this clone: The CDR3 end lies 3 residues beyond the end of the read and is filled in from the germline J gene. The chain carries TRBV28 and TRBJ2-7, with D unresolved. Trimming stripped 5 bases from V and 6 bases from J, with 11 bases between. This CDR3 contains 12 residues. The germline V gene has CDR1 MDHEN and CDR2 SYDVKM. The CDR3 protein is CASSGSAPEQYF. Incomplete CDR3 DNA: TGTGCCAGCAGTGGCAGCGCCCCCGAG.

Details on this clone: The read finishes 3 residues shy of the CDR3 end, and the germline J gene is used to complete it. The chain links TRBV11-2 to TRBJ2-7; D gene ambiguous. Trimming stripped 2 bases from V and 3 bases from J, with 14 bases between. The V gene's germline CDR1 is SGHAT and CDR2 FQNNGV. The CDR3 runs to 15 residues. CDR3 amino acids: CASSLSAETYYEQYF. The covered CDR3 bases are TGTGCCAGCAGCTTATCGGCAGAGACTTACTACGAG.

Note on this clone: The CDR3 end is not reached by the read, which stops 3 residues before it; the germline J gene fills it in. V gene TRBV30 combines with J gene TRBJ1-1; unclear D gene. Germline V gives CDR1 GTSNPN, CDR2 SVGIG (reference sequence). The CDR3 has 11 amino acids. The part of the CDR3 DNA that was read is TGTGCCTGGAGTCCAACGAGGGAA. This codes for CAWSPTRE. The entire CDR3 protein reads CAWSPTREAFF.

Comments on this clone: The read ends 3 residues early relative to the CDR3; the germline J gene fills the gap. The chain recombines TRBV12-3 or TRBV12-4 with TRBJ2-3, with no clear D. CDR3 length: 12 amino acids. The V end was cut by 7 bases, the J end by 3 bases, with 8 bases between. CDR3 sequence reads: CASTRVTDTQYF. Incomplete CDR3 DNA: TGTGCCAGCACCCGCGTGACAGATACG.

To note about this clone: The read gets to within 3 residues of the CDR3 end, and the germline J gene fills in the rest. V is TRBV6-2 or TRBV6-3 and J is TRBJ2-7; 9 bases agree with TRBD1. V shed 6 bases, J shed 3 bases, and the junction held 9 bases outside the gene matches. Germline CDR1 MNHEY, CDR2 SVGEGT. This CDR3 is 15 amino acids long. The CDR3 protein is CASRTPGQGNYEQYF. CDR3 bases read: TGTGCCAGCAGGACCCCGGGACAGGGTAACTACGAG.

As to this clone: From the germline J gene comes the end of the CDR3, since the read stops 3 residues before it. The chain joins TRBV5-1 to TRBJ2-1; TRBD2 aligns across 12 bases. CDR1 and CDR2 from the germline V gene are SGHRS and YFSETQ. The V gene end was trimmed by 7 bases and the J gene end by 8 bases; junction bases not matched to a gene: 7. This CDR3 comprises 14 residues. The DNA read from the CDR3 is TGCGCCAGCCACCTGACTAGCGGGGGCGATGAG. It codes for CASHLTSGGDE. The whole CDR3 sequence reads CASHLTSGGDEQFF.

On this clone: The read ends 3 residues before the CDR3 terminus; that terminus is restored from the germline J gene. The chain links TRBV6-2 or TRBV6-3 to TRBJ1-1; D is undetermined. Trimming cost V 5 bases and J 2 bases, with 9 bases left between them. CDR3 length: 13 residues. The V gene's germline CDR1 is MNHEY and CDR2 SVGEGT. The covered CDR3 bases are TGTGCCAGCAGTGACCCAGGAAACACTGAA. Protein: CASSDPGNTE. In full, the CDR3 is CASSDPGNTEAFF.

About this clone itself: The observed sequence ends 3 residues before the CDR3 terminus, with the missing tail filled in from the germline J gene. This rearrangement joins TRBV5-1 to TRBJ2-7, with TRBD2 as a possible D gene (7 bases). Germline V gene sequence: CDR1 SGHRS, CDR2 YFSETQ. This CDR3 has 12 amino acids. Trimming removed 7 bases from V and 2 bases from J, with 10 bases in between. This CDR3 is CASGEGAYEQYF. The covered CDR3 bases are TGCGCCAGCGGGGAGGGGGCCTACGAG.

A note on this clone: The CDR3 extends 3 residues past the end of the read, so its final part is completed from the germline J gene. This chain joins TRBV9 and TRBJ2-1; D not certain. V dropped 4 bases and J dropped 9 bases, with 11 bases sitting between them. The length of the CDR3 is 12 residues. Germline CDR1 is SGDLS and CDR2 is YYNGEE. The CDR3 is CASSFSDSEQFF. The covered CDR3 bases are TGTGCCAGCAGCTTTTCTGATAGTGAG. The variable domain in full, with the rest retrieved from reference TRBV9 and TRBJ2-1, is DSGVTQTPKHLITATGQRVTLRCSPRSGDLSVYWYQQSLDQGLQFLIQYYNGEERAKGNILERFSAQQFPDLHSELNLSSLELGDSALYFCASSFSDSEQFFGPGTRLTVL.

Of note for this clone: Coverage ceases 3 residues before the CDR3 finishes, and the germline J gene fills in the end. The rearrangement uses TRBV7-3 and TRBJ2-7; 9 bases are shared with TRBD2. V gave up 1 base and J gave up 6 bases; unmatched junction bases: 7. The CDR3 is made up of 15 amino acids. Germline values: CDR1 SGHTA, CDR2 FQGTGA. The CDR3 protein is CASSLSGGAIGEQYF. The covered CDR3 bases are TGTGCCAGCAGCTTAAGCGGGGGGGCAATCGGCGAG.

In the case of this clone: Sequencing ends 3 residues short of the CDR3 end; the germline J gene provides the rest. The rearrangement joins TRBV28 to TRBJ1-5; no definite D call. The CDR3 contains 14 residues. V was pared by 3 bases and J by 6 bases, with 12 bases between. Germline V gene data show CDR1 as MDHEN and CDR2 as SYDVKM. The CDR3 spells CASSLAAGFQPQHF. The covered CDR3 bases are TGTGCCAGCAGTTTGGCGGCGGGCTTTCAGCCC.

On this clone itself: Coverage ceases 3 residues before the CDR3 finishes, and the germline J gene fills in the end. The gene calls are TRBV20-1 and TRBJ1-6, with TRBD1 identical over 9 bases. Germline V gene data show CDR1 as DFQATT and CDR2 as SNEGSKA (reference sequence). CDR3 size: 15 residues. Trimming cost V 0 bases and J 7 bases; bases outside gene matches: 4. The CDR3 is CSAREEGQGNSPLHF. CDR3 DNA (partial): TGCAGTGCTAGAGAGGAAGGACAGGGGAATTCACCC.

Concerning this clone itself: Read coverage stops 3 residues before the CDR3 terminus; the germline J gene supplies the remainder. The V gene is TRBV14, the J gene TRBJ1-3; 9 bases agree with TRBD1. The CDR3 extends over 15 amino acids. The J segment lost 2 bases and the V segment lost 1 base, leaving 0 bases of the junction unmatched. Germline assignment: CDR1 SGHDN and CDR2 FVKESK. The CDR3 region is CASSQGQGAGNTIYF. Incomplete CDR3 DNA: TGTGCCAGCAGCCAAGGACAGGGGGCTGGAAACACC.

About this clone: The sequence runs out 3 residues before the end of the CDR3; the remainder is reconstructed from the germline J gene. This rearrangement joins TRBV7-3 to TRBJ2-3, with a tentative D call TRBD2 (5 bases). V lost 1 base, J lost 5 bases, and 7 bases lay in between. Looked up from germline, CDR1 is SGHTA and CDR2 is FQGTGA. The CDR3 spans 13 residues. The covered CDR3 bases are TGTGCCAGCAGCTTAAGACGGGGAGATACG. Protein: CASSLRRGDT. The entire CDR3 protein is CASSLRRGDTQYF.

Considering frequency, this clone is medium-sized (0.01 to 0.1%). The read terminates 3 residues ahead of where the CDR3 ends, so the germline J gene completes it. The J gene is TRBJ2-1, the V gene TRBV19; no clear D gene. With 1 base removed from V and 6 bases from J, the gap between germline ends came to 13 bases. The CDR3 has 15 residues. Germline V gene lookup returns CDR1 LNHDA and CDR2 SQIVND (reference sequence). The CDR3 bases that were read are TGTGCCAGTAGTATAGGTCCCCTCGAAGGCAATGAG. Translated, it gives CASSIGPLEGNE. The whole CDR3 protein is CASSIGPLEGNEQFF. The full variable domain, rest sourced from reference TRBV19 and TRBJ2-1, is DGGITQSPKYLFRKEGQNVTLSCEQNLNHDAMYWYRQDPGQGLRLIYYSQIVNDFQKGDIAEGYSVSREKKESFPLTVTSAQKNPTAFYLCASSIGPLEGNEQFFGPGTRLTVL.

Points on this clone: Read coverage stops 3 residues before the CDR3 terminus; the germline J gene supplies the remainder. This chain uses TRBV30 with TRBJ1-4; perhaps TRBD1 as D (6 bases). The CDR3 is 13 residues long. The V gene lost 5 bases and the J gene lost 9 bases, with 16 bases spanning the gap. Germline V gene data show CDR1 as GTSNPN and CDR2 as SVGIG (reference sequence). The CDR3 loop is CAWARDMGQKLFF. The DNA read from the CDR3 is TGTGCCTGGGCCCGGGACATGGGCCAAAAA.

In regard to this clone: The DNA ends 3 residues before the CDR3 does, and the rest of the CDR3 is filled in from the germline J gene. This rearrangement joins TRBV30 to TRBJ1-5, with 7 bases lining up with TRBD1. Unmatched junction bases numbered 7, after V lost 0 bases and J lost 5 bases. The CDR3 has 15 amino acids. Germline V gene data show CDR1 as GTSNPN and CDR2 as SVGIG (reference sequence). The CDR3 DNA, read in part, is TGTGCCTGGAGTGTGAGTTGGCAGGGGGATCAGCCC. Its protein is CAWSVSWQGDQP. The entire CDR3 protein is CAWSVSWQGDQPQHF.

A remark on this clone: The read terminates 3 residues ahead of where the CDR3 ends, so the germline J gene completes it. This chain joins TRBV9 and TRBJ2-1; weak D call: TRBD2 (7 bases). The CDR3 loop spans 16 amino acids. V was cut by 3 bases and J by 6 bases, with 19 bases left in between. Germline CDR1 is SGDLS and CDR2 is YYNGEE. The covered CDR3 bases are TGTGCCAGCAGCGCTAGGGGGAGGGAAAATGGCAATGAG. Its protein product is CASSARGRENGNE. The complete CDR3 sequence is CASSARGRENGNEQFF.

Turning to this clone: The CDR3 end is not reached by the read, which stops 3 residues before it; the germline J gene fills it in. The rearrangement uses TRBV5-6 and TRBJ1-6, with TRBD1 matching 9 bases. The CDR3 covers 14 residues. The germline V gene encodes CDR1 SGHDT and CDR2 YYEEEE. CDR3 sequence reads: CASSLRGQGTALHF. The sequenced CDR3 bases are TGTGCCAGCAGCTTGCGTGGACAGGGGACAGCC.

CDR3 sequence reads: CASSFDSYEQYF. CDR3 DNA (partial): TGTGCCAGCAGCTTCGACTCGTACGAG. The chain carries TRBV7-8 and TRBJ2-7; no clear D. The CDR3 is cut off 3 residues early in the read; its end comes from the germline J gene. The CDR3 sequence is 12 residues long. Germline CDR1 and CDR2: SGHVS and FQNEAQ. Deletions cut 3 bases from V and 4 bases from J, with 7 bases between.

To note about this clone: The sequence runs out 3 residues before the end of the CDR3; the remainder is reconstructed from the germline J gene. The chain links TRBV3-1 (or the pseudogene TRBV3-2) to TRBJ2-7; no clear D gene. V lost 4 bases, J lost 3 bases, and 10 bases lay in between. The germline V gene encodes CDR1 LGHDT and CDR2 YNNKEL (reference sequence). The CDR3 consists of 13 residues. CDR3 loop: CASSRETDYEQYF. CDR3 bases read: TGTGCCAGCAGCCGAGAGACTGACTACGAG.